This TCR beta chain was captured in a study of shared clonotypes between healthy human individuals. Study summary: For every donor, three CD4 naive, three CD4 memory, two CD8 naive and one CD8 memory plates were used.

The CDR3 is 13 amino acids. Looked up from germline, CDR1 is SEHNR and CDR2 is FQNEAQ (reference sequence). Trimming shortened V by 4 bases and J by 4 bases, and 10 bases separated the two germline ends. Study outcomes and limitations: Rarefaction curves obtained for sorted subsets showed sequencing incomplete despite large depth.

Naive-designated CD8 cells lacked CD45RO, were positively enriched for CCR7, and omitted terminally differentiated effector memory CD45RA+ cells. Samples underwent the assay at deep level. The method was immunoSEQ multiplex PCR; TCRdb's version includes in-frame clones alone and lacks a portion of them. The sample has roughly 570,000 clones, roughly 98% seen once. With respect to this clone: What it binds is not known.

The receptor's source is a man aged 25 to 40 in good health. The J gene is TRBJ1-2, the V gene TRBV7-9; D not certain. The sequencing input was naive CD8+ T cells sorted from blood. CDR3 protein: CASSSLGLYGYTF. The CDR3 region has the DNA TGTGCCAGCAGCTCCCTGGGCCTCTATGGCTACACCTTC.